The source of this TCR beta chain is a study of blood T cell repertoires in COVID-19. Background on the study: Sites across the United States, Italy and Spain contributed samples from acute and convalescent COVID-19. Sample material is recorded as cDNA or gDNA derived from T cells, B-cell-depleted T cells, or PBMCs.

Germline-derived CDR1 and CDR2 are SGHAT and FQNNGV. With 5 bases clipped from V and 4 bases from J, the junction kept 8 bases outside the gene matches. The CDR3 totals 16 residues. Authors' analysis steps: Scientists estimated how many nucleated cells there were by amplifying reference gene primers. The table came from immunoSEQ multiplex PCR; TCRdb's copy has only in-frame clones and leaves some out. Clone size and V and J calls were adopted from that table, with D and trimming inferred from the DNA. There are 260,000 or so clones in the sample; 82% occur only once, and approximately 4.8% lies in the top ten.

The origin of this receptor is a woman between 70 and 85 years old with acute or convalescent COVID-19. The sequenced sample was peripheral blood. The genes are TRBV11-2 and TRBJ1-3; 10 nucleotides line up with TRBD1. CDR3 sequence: CASSHRTGGSGNTIYF. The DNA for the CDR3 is TGTGCCAGCAGCCATCGGACAGGGGGATCCGGAAACACCATATATTTT.